This TCR beta chain emerged from a study of T cell changes during pregnancy in multiple sclerosis (dated by TCRdb to about 2019). About the full investigation: In women with multiple sclerosis, the researchers looked at how the T cell repertoire shifted as pregnancy progressed.

Concerning this clone itself: What this receptor recognizes is not known. Per-nucleotide qualities are absent, and no much larger clonotype sits a single base away.

Its CDR3 holds 15 amino acids, cysteine through phenylalanine. The read is trimmed to its CDR3 DNA, 45 bases read in frame from base 1. Libraries came from the immunoSEQ multiplex PCR assay. What TCRdb holds here is the immuneACCESS table cut down to in-frame rearrangements. Part of the clones is not present; checked against another copy, under half of the missing clones reflect an unresolved V gene, and the others are unexplained. Recorded for this sample are 45,000 to 60,000 clones; over 75% of them occurred a single time. Clones ranked in the top ten supply under 9.5% of the sample. The rearrangement joined TRBV21-1 to TRBJ2-5; the table's D call, TRBD1, has no DNA check behind it. TRBV21-1 is a pseudogene. The sample was CD8+ T cells from peripheral blood mononuclear cells, taken in the second trimester of pregnancy. The TCR originated in a female donor with multiple sclerosis, enrolled in a pregnancy study. The DNA sequence is as follows: TGTGCCAGCAACATCCTCCAGGGTTGGCAAGAGACCCAGTACTTC. Translated, it gives CASNILQGWQETQYF.